A selection of T cell receptor beta chains follows, all from one sample in a study of cytomegalovirus exposure and HLA in healthy donors. The protocol was immunoSEQ multiplex PCR, while the TCRdb copy is restricted to in-frame clones and leaves out a portion. The repertoire consists of about 50,000 clones, with about three quarters occurring once and the leading ten covering over 8%. Sequenced material: PBMCs. Receptors originate from a woman between 50 and 59 years old in good health and CMV-seronegative. CDR3s include the opening cysteine and the closing phenylalanine or tryptophan. The D gene is left open where the match is weak. Not every row has a clone size; where given, it reads once, few, many or a size class.

clone size	V gene	J gene	D gene	CDR3 DNA	CDR3 protein
NA	TRBV28	TRBJ2-7	TRBD2	TGTGCCAGATGGTCGAAAGCGGGGGGAATTTACGAGCAGTACTTC	CARWSKAGGIYEQYF
NA	TRBV7-2	TRBJ2-7	NA	TGTGCCAGCAGCCTGGACTACAAATACGAGCAGTACTTC	CASSLDYKYEQYF
NA	TRBV2	TRBJ2-2	NA	TGTGCCAGCGGGGAACAGGGTCACACCGGGGAGCTGTTTTTT	CASGEQGHTGELFF
NA	TRBV28	TRBJ1-5	NA	TGTGCCAGCAGACCGGGCCCGGGGGGAAATCAGCCCCAGCATTTT	CASRPGPGGNQPQHF
NA	TRBV9	TRBJ1-1	NA	TGTGCCAGCAGCGGCCTCCGGGGGAACACTGAAGCTTTCTTT	CASSGLRGNTEAFF
NA	TRBV30	TRBJ1-5	NA	TGTGCCCGGGGGGAGCCCCAGCATTTT	CARGEPQHF
few	TRBV28	TRBJ2-7	TRBD1	TGTGCCAGCAGTTTAGGCGGACAGGCTCAAGAGCAGTACTTC	CASSLGGQAQEQYF
NA	TRBV6-1	TRBJ2-1	TRBD1	TGTGCCAGCAGTGGGACAGGCGGGAATGAGCAGTTCTTC	CASSGTGGNEQFF
few	TRBV6-5	TRBJ2-2	NA	TGTGCCAGCACCATGAGGCCCCCCGGGGAGCTGTTTTTT	CASTMRPPGELFF
NA	TRBV29-1	TRBJ2-5	TRBD1	TGCAGCGCCGCCCAAACGGGACAGGGGAACGGTGAGACCCAGTACTTC	CSAAQTGQGNGETQYF
once	TRBV28	TRBJ1-1	TRBD1	TGTGCCAGCAGCCTACCCCCCCCGACAGGGCCTGAAGCTTTCTTT	CASSLPPPTGPEAFF
NA	TRBV7-9	TRBJ2-1	TRBD2	TGTGCCAGCAGCCCAGGGACTAGCGGGAGGGCCCCCCCACAGTTCTTC	CASSPGTSGRAPPQFF
few	TRBV10-3	TRBJ2-7	TRBD2	TGTGCCATCAGTGTAAGCGGGGTCAACGAGCAGTACTTC	CAISVSGVNEQYF
NA	TRBV5-1	TRBJ2-7	NA	TGCGCCAGCAGCTTTTATTTTGAAGGAGGCGAGCAGTACTTC	CASSFYFEGGEQYF
NA	TRBV10-2	TRBJ2-3	NA	TGCGCCAGCAGCGAACAGGGGAGGACAGATACGCAGTATTTT	CASSEQGRTDTQYF
NA	TRBV19	TRBJ2-7	NA	TGTGCCAGTAGTGTGCGGGGTAACCTTTGGGAGCAGTACTTC	CASSVRGNLWEQYF
NA	TRBV28	TRBJ2-6	NA	TGTGCCAGCACCCTCGGGGCCAACGTCCTGACTTTC	CASTLGANVLTF
NA	TRBV28	TRBJ1-3	NA	TGTGCCAGCAAACAGGGAACCTCTGGAAACACCATATATTTT	CASKQGTSGNTIYF
NA	TRBV28	TRBJ2-1	TRBD2	TGTGCCAGCAGTTTAAACCCGGGACTAGCGGGGGGTAATGAGCAGTTCTTC	CASSLNPGLAGGNEQFF
NA	TRBV10-3	TRBJ2-7	NA	TGTGCCGTCCGGGACATCGGAGCTTACGAGCAGTACTTC	CAVRDIGAYEQYF
NA	TRBV6-1	TRBJ2-7	NA	TGTGCCAGCAAAACTAGTAGCAGATACGAGCAGTACTTC	CASKTSSRYEQYF
NA	TRBV7-9	TRBJ2-2	TRBD2	TGTGCCAGCAGCCGAACTAGCGTAGCGAACACCGGGGAGCTGTTTTTT	CASSRTSVANTGELFF
NA	TRBV19	TRBJ1-6	TRBD1	TGTGCCAGTAGTAGGGGACAGGTTAACTCACCCCTCCACTTT	CASSRGQVNSPLHF
NA	TRBV5-1	TRBJ2-1	TRBD2	TGCGCCAGCAATCCTAGCGGGGGGAACGATGAGCAGTTCTTC	CASNPSGGNDEQFF
NA	TRBV4-2	TRBJ2-2	TRBD1	TGTGCCAGCAGCCAAGACGGCCAGGGGGCCAGCACCGGGGAGCTGTTTTTT	CASSQDGQGASTGELFF
NA	TRBV28	TRBJ1-5	NA	TGTGCCAGCAGCCAATATCAGCCCCAGCATTTT	CASSQYQPQHF
NA	TRBV5-1	TRBJ1-1	TRBD1	TGCGCCAGCAGCTATGGACAGGGTGCCACTGAAGCTTTCTTT	CASSYGQGATEAFF
NA	TRBV6-1	TRBJ2-1	NA	TGTGCCAGCATTCGTAGTAGCGGACCTTTCGATGAGCAGTTCTTC	CASIRSSGPFDEQFF
NA	TRBV2	TRBJ2-3	TRBD2	TGTGCCAGCAGTTCTAGCGGGTCTGGGACAGATACGCAGTATTTT	CASSSSGSGTDTQYF
NA	TRBV27	TRBJ2-7	TRBD2	TGTGCCAGCACCACGCGTACTAGCGGGTCGGCCTACGAGCAGTACTTC	CASTTRTSGSAYEQYF
NA	TRBV5-6	TRBJ2-5	TRBD2	TGTGCCAGCAGCTTGACTAGCGGGGGGGCGGAGACCCAGTACTTC	CASSLTSGGAETQYF
NA	TRBV5-1	TRBJ1-1	NA	TGCGCCAGCAGCGGGGGAGGTTACACTGAAGCTTTCTTT	CASSGGGYTEAFF
NA	TRBV7-6	TRBJ1-5	NA	TGTGCCAGCAGCTTAACCGAGGGTTACGGTCAGCCCCAGCATTTT	CASSLTEGYGQPQHF